This note documents a single TCR beta chain sequence. Produced via immunoSEQ multiplex PCR; TCRdb's table is partial and in-frame only. This sample has about 79,000 clones, with roughly 80% found just once. The sample is drawn from a study of PD-L1 blockade in urothelial cancer. Study details: The median T cell count in blood samples was about 140,000.

The time point is: pretreatment peripheral blood. V was pared by 7 bases and J by 6 bases, with 18 bases between. The CDR3 runs to 14 residues. The V gene's germline CDR1 is MNHEY and CDR2 SVGAGI. This receptor was obtained from a man between 40 and 49 years old with urothelial cancer. The input for sequencing was PBMCs, taken around atezolizumab (anti-PD-L1) treatment. The V gene is TRBV6-5, the J gene TRBJ1-2; perhaps TRBD1 as D (5 bases). CDR3 nucleotides: TGTGCCAGCAAGGATAAAGGGGCAGTTCATGGCTACACCTTC. This codes for CASKDKGAVHGYTF.